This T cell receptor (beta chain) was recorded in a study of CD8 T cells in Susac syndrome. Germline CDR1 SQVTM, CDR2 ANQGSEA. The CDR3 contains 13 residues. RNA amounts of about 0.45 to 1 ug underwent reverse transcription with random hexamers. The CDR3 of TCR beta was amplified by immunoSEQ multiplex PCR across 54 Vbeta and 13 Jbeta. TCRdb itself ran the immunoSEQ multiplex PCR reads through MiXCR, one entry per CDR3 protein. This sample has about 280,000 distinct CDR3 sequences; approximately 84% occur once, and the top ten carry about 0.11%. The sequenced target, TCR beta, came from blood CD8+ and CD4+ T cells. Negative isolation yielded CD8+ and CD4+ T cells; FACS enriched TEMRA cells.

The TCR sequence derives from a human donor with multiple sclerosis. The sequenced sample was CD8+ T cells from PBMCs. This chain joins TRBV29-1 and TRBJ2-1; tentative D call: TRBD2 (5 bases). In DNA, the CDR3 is TGCAGTTCCCCCTGGGGAGTTAACAATGAGCAGTTCTTC. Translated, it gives CSSPWGVNNEQFF.